A selection of T cell receptor beta chains follows, all from one sample in a study of blood T cell repertoires in COVID-19. Clones were sequenced by immunoSEQ multiplex PCR, and TCRdb holds only the in-frame ones, with some missing. The sample shows about 83,000 clones, roughly nine tenths of them seen only once. The sequenced sample consisted of peripheral blood. All receptors come from a woman older than 75 with active or convalescent COVID-19. Each CDR3 is given with its conserved first and last residue. Fields, in order: clone size, D gene, V gene, J gene, CDR3 protein, CDR3 DNA. A D gene is named only where the DNA matches it firmly. Expanded clones are given a class, and other clones once, few, many or no size at all.

clone_size: -; d_call: TRBD1; v_call: TRBV7-9; j_call: TRBJ1-2; cdr3_aa: CASSALTGGEGYGYTF; cdr3_nt: TGTGCCAGCAGCGCCTTGACAGGGGGCGAGGGCTATGGCTACACCTTC
clone_size: -; d_call: TRBD1; v_call: TRBV19; j_call: TRBJ2-1; cdr3_aa: CASSPDRGQGNEQFF; cdr3_nt: TGTGCCAGTAGTCCCGACAGGGGACAGGGCAATGAGCAGTTCTTC
clone_size: few; d_call: -; v_call: TRBV28; j_call: TRBJ1-2; cdr3_aa: CASLPPTPAVYGYTF; cdr3_nt: TGTGCCTCACTACCCCCTACGCCCGCAGTTTATGGCTACACCTTC
clone_size: -; d_call: TRBD1; v_call: TRBV9; j_call: TRBJ1-6; cdr3_aa: CASSDGTGNSPLHF; cdr3_nt: TGTGCCAGCAGCGACGGGACAGGGAATTCACCCCTCCACTTT
clone_size: -; d_call: -; v_call: TRBV11-2; j_call: TRBJ2-7; cdr3_aa: CASSLSTDHYEQYF; cdr3_nt: TGTGCCAGCAGCCTATCTACAGACCACTACGAGCAGTACTTC
clone_size: -; d_call: TRBD2; v_call: TRBV5-4; j_call: TRBJ2-3; cdr3_aa: CASSLAPSGGLDTQYF; cdr3_nt: TGTGCCAGCAGCTTGGCTCCTAGCGGGGGGTTGGATACGCAGTATTTT
clone_size: few; d_call: TRBD1; v_call: TRBV19; j_call: TRBJ1-2; cdr3_aa: CASSIWGQGNYGYTF; cdr3_nt: TGTGCCAGTAGTATATGGGGACAGGGGAACTATGGCTACACCTTC
clone_size: -; d_call: -; v_call: TRBV2; j_call: TRBJ1-6; cdr3_aa: CASSGTSSPLHF; cdr3_nt: TGTGCCAGCAGTGGGACATCCTCACCCCTCCACTTT
clone_size: -; d_call: -; v_call: TRBV9; j_call: TRBJ1-2; cdr3_aa: CASSTTGGGNGYTF; cdr3_nt: TGTGCCAGCAGCACAACCGGGGGAGGGAATGGCTACACCTTC
clone_size: -; d_call: -; v_call: TRBV3-1/TRBV3-2; j_call: TRBJ2-7; cdr3_aa: CASSQPLSREQYF; cdr3_nt: TGTGCCAGCAGCCAACCCTTATCGAGGGAGCAGTACTTC
clone_size: once; d_call: -; v_call: TRBV21-1; j_call: TRBJ2-4; cdr3_aa: CASSKGKDRGKNIQYF; cdr3_nt: TGTGCCAGCAGCAAAGGTAAGGACAGGGGGAAAAACATTCAGTACTTC
clone_size: -; d_call: TRBD2; v_call: TRBV2; j_call: TRBJ2-3; cdr3_aa: CASSLGTSGGADTQYF; cdr3_nt: TGTGCCAGCAGCCTTGGGACTAGCGGGGGCGCAGATACGCAGTATTTT
clone_size: -; d_call: -; v_call: TRBV2; j_call: TRBJ1-5; cdr3_aa: CASSESLNNQPQHF; cdr3_nt: TGTGCCAGCAGTGAGAGTCTGAACAATCAGCCCCAGCATTTT
clone_size: -; d_call: TRBD1; v_call: TRBV5-1; j_call: TRBJ1-4; cdr3_aa: CASSLGTGVPREKLFF; cdr3_nt: TGCGCCAGCAGCTTAGGGACAGGTGTCCCGAGAGAAAAACTGTTTTTT
clone_size: -; d_call: TRBD2; v_call: TRBV4-2; j_call: TRBJ2-3; cdr3_aa: CASSQDESSGDPTDTQYF; cdr3_nt: TGTGCCAGCAGCCAAGATGAGAGTAGCGGGGATCCCACAGATACGCAGTATTTT
clone_size: -; d_call: -; v_call: TRBV7-3; j_call: TRBJ1-2; cdr3_aa: CASSLPLNYGYTF; cdr3_nt: TGTGCCAGCAGCTTACCCCTGAACTATGGCTACACCTTC
clone_size: once; d_call: TRBD1; v_call: TRBV2; j_call: TRBJ2-2; cdr3_aa: CAKTGDANTGELFF; cdr3_nt: TGTGCCAAGACAGGGGACGCGAACACCGGGGAGCTGTTTTTT
clone_size: -; d_call: TRBD2; v_call: TRBV7-6; j_call: TRBJ2-3; cdr3_aa: CASSSGLAGGMSTDTQYF; cdr3_nt: TGTGCCAGCAGCTCCGGACTAGCGGGGGGGATGAGCACAGATACGCAGTATTTT
clone_size: -; d_call: -; v_call: TRBV19; j_call: TRBJ1-6; cdr3_aa: CASSSQNNSPLHF; cdr3_nt: TGTGCCAGTAGTAGTCAGAATAATTCACCCCTCCACTTT
clone_size: -; d_call: -; v_call: TRBV27; j_call: TRBJ2-1; cdr3_aa: CASSDLLRSSYNEQFF; cdr3_nt: TGTGCCAGCAGCGACCTTTTACGGAGCTCCTACAATGAGCAGTTCTTC
clone_size: -; d_call: -; v_call: TRBV7-2; j_call: TRBJ2-7; cdr3_aa: CASSLVDSETYEQYF; cdr3_nt: TGTGCCAGCAGCTTAGTGGACAGCGAAACCTACGAGCAGTACTTC
clone_size: few; d_call: -; v_call: TRBV28; j_call: TRBJ2-7; cdr3_aa: CASSLDSSLSYEQYF; cdr3_nt: TGTGCCAGCAGTTTGGACAGCTCCCTCTCCTACGAGCAGTACTTC
clone_size: -; d_call: -; v_call: TRBV19; j_call: TRBJ1-1; cdr3_aa: CASSQQPNTEAFF; cdr3_nt: TGTGCCAGTAGCCAACAGCCGAACACTGAAGCTTTCTTT
clone_size: -; d_call: -; v_call: TRBV4-2; j_call: TRBJ2-7; cdr3_aa: CASSQVLVRGMAYEQYF; cdr3_nt: TGTGCCAGCAGCCAAGTTCTGGTCAGGGGCATGGCCTACGAGCAGTACTTC
clone_size: -; d_call: -; v_call: TRBV9; j_call: TRBJ1-2; cdr3_aa: CASTPGMGRAYGYTF; cdr3_nt: TGTGCCAGCACCCCGGGGATGGGTAGGGCCTATGGCTACACCTTC
clone_size: once; d_call: TRBD1; v_call: TRBV7-6; j_call: TRBJ1-1; cdr3_aa: CASSRTGRDEAFF; cdr3_nt: TGTGCCAGCAGCCGGACAGGGAGGGATGAAGCTTTCTTT
clone_size: -; d_call: TRBD1; v_call: TRBV29-1; j_call: TRBJ1-1; cdr3_aa: CSAFSRDRGVSTEAFF; cdr3_nt: TGCAGCGCCTTCAGCCGCGACAGGGGCGTAAGCACTGAAGCTTTCTTT
clone_size: -; d_call: -; v_call: TRBV9; j_call: TRBJ1-4; cdr3_aa: CASSVDTDINEKLFF; cdr3_nt: TGTGCCAGCAGCGTAGACACGGACATAAATGAAAAACTGTTTTTT
clone_size: -; d_call: TRBD1; v_call: TRBV19; j_call: TRBJ2-7; cdr3_aa: CASSRRTGAYEQYF; cdr3_nt: TGTGCCAGTAGTAGAAGGACAGGAGCCTACGAGCAGTACTTC
clone_size: -; d_call: TRBD1; v_call: TRBV18; j_call: TRBJ2-4; cdr3_aa: CASSQGTGTAKNIQYF; cdr3_nt: TGTGCCAGCTCCCAGGGGACAGGGACGGCCAAAAACATTCAGTACTTC
clone_size: once; d_call: TRBD1; v_call: TRBV29-1; j_call: TRBJ1-2; cdr3_aa: CSVATDRLNNYGYTF; cdr3_nt: TGCAGCGTTGCTACGGACAGGCTCAATAACTATGGCTACACCTTC
clone_size: -; d_call: TRBD1; v_call: TRBV10-1; j_call: TRBJ2-7; cdr3_aa: CASSEGQGLRNGRYEQYF; cdr3_nt: TGCGCCAGCAGTGAGGGACAGGGGCTCCGTAATGGACGCTACGAGCAGTACTTC
clone_size: few; d_call: -; v_call: TRBV5-1; j_call: TRBJ1-5; cdr3_aa: CASSWSGQNNQPQHF; cdr3_nt: TGCGCCAGCAGCTGGAGTGGACAGAACAATCAGCCCCAGCATTTT
clone_size: -; d_call: -; v_call: TRBV4-1; j_call: TRBJ2-1; cdr3_aa: CASRRQTYNEQFF; cdr3_nt: TGCGCCAGCAGAAGACAGACCTACAATGAGCAGTTCTTC
clone_size: -; d_call: TRBD1; v_call: TRBV9; j_call: TRBJ1-2; cdr3_aa: CASSARDRGYGYTF; cdr3_nt: TGTGCCAGCAGCGCCCGGGACAGGGGTTATGGCTACACCTTC
clone_size: -; d_call: -; v_call: TRBV7-8; j_call: TRBJ1-4; cdr3_aa: CASSQNVGRNEKLFF; cdr3_nt: TGTGCCAGCAGCCAAAATGTGGGGCGCAATGAAAAACTGTTTTTT
clone_size: -; d_call: -; v_call: TRBV4-2; j_call: TRBJ2-7; cdr3_aa: CASSPTIAYEQYF; cdr3_nt: TGTGCCAGCAGCCCAACTATAGCCTACGAGCAGTACTTC
clone_size: -; d_call: -; v_call: TRBV28; j_call: TRBJ1-5; cdr3_aa: CASSFSNQPQHF; cdr3_nt: TGTGCCAGCAGTTTTAGTAATCAGCCCCAGCATTTT
clone_size: -; d_call: -; v_call: TRBV4-3; j_call: TRBJ1-4; cdr3_aa: CASSQEPGGTNEKLFF; cdr3_nt: TGCGCCAGCAGCCAGGAGCCGGGGGGCACTAATGAAAAACTGTTTTTT
clone_size: once; d_call: TRBD2; v_call: TRBV19; j_call: TRBJ2-5; cdr3_aa: CASSIGSSGGLRETQYF; cdr3_nt: TGTGCCAGTAGTATCGGTAGTAGCGGGGGGCTTCGGGAGACCCAGTACTTC
clone_size: -; d_call: -; v_call: TRBV27; j_call: TRBJ2-7; cdr3_aa: CASSLSRGYEQYF; cdr3_nt: TGTGCCAGCAGTTTATCACGGGGGTACGAGCAGTACTTC
clone_size: -; d_call: TRBD1; v_call: TRBV27; j_call: TRBJ1-6; cdr3_aa: CASSSLQGSSYNSPLHF; cdr3_nt: TGTGCCAGCAGTTCCCTACAGGGGAGCTCCTATAATTCACCCCTCCACTTT
clone_size: -; d_call: -; v_call: TRBV2; j_call: TRBJ1-2; cdr3_aa: CASIFGRSGGYTF; cdr3_nt: TGTGCCAGCATTTTCGGCCGCAGCGGCGGCTACACCTTC
clone_size: -; d_call: TRBD2; v_call: TRBV5-4; j_call: TRBJ2-1; cdr3_aa: CASSTGLAGKYNEQFF; cdr3_nt: TGTGCCAGCAGCACGGGACTAGCGGGAAAGTACAATGAGCAGTTCTTC
clone_size: -; d_call: -; v_call: TRBV25-1; j_call: TRBJ1-6; cdr3_aa: CASSENRNGSPLHF; cdr3_nt: TGTGCCAGCAGTGAGAACAGGAATGGATCACCCCTCCACTTT
clone_size: once; d_call: -; v_call: TRBV19; j_call: TRBJ2-7; cdr3_aa: CASTPGGVYEQYF; cdr3_nt: TGTGCCAGTACCCCCGGGGGTGTCTACGAGCAGTACTTC
clone_size: once; d_call: TRBD1; v_call: TRBV6-6; j_call: TRBJ1-1; cdr3_aa: CASSATHGQGGTEAFF; cdr3_nt: TGTGCCAGCAGTGCCACACATGGACAGGGCGGCACTGAAGCTTTCTTT
clone_size: -; d_call: TRBD2; v_call: TRBV5-1; j_call: TRBJ2-5; cdr3_aa: CASSPTSGGGLQYF; cdr3_nt: TGCGCCAGCAGCCCGACTAGCGGGGGGGGTCTTCAGTACTTC
clone_size: -; d_call: TRBD1; v_call: TRBV6-2/TRBV6-3; j_call: TRBJ2-7; cdr3_aa: CASSDRVKTEQYF; cdr3_nt: TGTGCCAGCAGCGACAGGGTGAAGACCGAGCAGTACTTC
clone_size: -; d_call: -; v_call: TRBV5-1; j_call: TRBJ2-7; cdr3_aa: CASSSRTDYEQYF; cdr3_nt: TGCGCCAGCAGCAGCCGGACAGACTACGAGCAGTACTTC
clone_size: -; d_call: TRBD2; v_call: TRBV5-4; j_call: TRBJ2-3; cdr3_aa: CASSSAPGTSDDTQYF; cdr3_nt: TGTGCCAGCAGCTCAGCACCCGGGACTAGCGACGATACGCAGTATTTT
clone_size: -; d_call: -; v_call: TRBV11-3; j_call: TRBJ2-7; cdr3_aa: CASSLGQGGNYEQYF; cdr3_nt: TGTGCCAGCAGCCTTGGACAGGGAGGGAACTACGAGCAGTACTTC
clone_size: -; d_call: TRBD1; v_call: TRBV28; j_call: TRBJ1-2; cdr3_aa: CASSTGTGYGYTF; cdr3_nt: TGTGCCAGCAGTACCGGGACAGGGTATGGCTACACCTTC
clone_size: -; d_call: -; v_call: TRBV5-1; j_call: TRBJ2-7; cdr3_aa: CASSLVGFTAGEQYF; cdr3_nt: TGCGCCAGCAGCTTGGTTGGTTTTACGGCGGGCGAGCAGTACTTC
clone_size: few; d_call: -; v_call: TRBV18; j_call: TRBJ1-5; cdr3_aa: CASSPGPGNQPQHF; cdr3_nt: TGTGCCAGCTCACCAGGCCCCGGGAATCAGCCCCAGCATTTT